These 17 T cell receptor beta chains came from one sample sequenced in a study of cytomegalovirus exposure and HLA in healthy donors. Here immunoSEQ multiplex PCR was the method, and the copy in TCRdb shows in-frame clones only, minus some. The table shows about 63,000 clones, with roughly 90% occurring only once. What was sequenced was PBMCs. The source of these receptors is a woman younger than 35 in good health and CMV-seronegative.

The chain employs TRBV7-9 and TRBJ1-4; 7 bases agree with TRBD1. This CDR3 has 17 amino acids. The germline gives CDR1 SEHNR, CDR2 FQNEAQ (reference sequence). The J segment lost 8 bases and the V segment lost 3 bases, leaving 15 bases of the junction unmatched. CDR3 sequence (DNA): TGTGCCAGCAGCTTCTCCCCTACAGGGGTTGGGAGGGAAAAACTGTTTTTT. Amino acids: CASSFSPTGVGREKLFF.

The chain recombines TRBV5-5 with TRBJ2-7, with a weak D call TRBD1 (7 bases). Trimming shortened V by 3 bases and J by 3 bases, and 19 bases separated the two germline ends. The CDR3 runs 16 residues. Per germline, CDR1 SGHKS and CDR2 YYEKEE (reference sequence). The CDR3 is CASSWGARGDRYEQYF. CDR3 in DNA: TGTGCCAGCAGCTGGGGGGCCAGGGGGGACCGCTACGAGCAGTACTTC.

V and J are TRBV4-1 and TRBJ2-3, with D maybe TRBD2 (6 bases). The CDR3 has 20 amino acids. Germline V gene data show CDR1 as MGHRA and CDR2 as YSYEKL. V lost 3 bases and J 1 base, leaving 26 bases between the germline ends. CDR3: CASSQHIIGTPTRGTDTQYF. The CDR3 nucleotides are TGCGCCAGCAGCCAGCATATTATCGGGACTCCTACCCGCGGCACAGATACGCAGTATTTT.

J is TRBJ2-3 and V is TRBV30, with D tentatively TRBD2 (5 bases). Trimming shortened V by 0 bases and J by 14 bases, and 18 bases separated the two germline ends. The CDR3 is 13 residues long. Germline V lookup: CDR1 GTSNPN, CDR2 SVGIG (reference sequence). This CDR3 reads CAWSVNAGLNWYF. The CDR3 region has the DNA TGTGCCTGGAGTGTAAACGCAGGACTGAATTGGTATTTT.

This sequence joins TRBV19 and TRBJ2-7, with D maybe TRBD2 (7 bases). Trimming left V 0 bases short and J 2 bases short, with 14 bases between. The CDR3 length is 16 residues. Germline V gene data show CDR1 as LNHDA and CDR2 as SQIVND (reference sequence). CDR3 protein: CASSIDGGRGPYEQYF. The DNA for the CDR3 is TGTGCCAGTAGTATAGACGGGGGGCGAGGACCCTACGAGCAGTACTTC.

The rearrangement links TRBV6-1 to TRBJ2-5, with D possibly TRBD2 on 5 matching bases. Germline V CDR1 and CDR2: MNHNS, SASEGT. The CDR3 has 14 residues. V gave up 5 bases and J gave up 3 bases, with 13 bases separating them. DNA of the CDR3: TGTGCCAGCAGTCCCCCCTGGCGGGAAGAGACCCAGTACTTC. It is translated as CASSPPWREETQYF.

The chain combines TRBV7-2 with TRBJ2-7, with a tentative D call TRBD1 (6 bases). Trimming took 4 bases from V and 5 from J, leaving 12 bases between them. There are 13 residues in the CDR3. From germline, CDR1 is SGHTA and CDR2 FQGNSA. The CDR3 sequence is CASSSGQSNEQYF. Here the CDR3 DNA reads TGTGCCAGCAGCTCAGGACAGTCAAACGAGCAGTACTTC.

This clone showed up just once. The chain joins TRBV19 to TRBJ2-6, with 10 positions matching TRBD2. J was trimmed by 0 bases and V by 9 bases; bases with no gene match: 5. The germline gives CDR1 LNHDA, CDR2 SQIVND (reference sequence). The CDR3 covers 16 residues. CDR3 in amino acids: CARGTSEFSGANVLTF. The CDR3 DNA sequence: TGTGCCAGAGGGACTAGCGAGTTCTCTGGGGCCAACGTCCTGACTTTC.

The chain carries TRBV7-8 and TRBJ2-3, with D maybe TRBD1 (5 bases). Trimming left V 5 bases short and J 0 bases short, with 15 bases between. The CDR3 has 16 residues. Germline-derived CDR1 and CDR2 are SGHVS and FQNEAQ. CDR3 nucleotide sequence: TGTGCCAGCAGCCCTCTCAGGGTCCCTAGCACAGATACGCAGTATTTT. It translates to CASSPLRVPSTDTQYF.

V usage is TRBV4-2 and J usage is TRBJ2-6; the match to TRBD1 covers 8 bases. The germline V gene encodes CDR1 LGHNA and CDR2 YNFKEQ. The trim removed 0 bases at V and 2 bases at J, leaving 9 bases unmatched. The CDR3 contains 19 residues. The CDR3 spells CASSQDGQGILAGANVLTF. In DNA form, the CDR3 reads TGTGCCAGCAGCCAAGATGGACAGGGTATTCTGGCTGGGGCCAACGTCCTGACTTTC.

The CDR3 protein is CASSEGRYNEQFF. CDR3 DNA sequence: TGTGCCAGCAGTGAAGGGAGGTACAATGAGCAGTTCTTC. This chain links TRBV25-1 with TRBJ2-1, with D perhaps TRBD2 (6 bases). This CDR3 comprises 13 residues. CDR1 MGHDK and CDR2 SYGVNS come from the germline V gene. Trimming took 2 bases from V and 4 from J, leaving 6 bases between them.

The gene calls are TRBV7-6 and TRBJ2-5, with D possibly being TRBD2 (6 bases). The CDR3 has 16 residues. Between the trimmed V and J ends, which lost 5 bases and 1 base, there was a span of 17 bases. Per the germline V gene, CDR1 is SGHVS and CDR2 is FNYEAQ. The CDR3 loop reads CASSRSGGSVQETQYF. The CDR3 bases are TGTGCCAGCAGCCGTTCCGGGGGATCGGTCCAAGAGACCCAGTACTTC.

V and J are TRBV15 and TRBJ1-4; a possible D gene is TRBD1 (5 bases). From germline, CDR1 is LNHNV and CDR2 YYDKDF (reference sequence). V lost 1 base and J lost 6, with 15 bases in between. The CDR3 is 16 amino acids. The CDR3 coding sequence is TGTGCCACCAGCAGAGTAGGGGAAGTTAGGGATGAAAAACTGTTTTTT. It codes for CATSRVGEVRDEKLFF.

The gene calls are TRBV29-1 and TRBJ1-1; tentative D call: TRBD1 (5 bases). The CDR3 covers 12 residues. The germline V and J ends were trimmed by 7 bases and 5 bases, with 14 bases remaining between them. Germline V gene data show CDR1 as SQVTM and CDR2 as ANQGSEA. CDR3 amino acids: CSGQGVGTEAFF. In DNA form, the CDR3 reads TGCAGCGGGCAGGGTGTTGGAACTGAAGCTTTCTTT.

This chain joins TRBV18 and TRBJ2-5; perhaps TRBD1 as D (5 bases). V shed 1 base and J shed 2 bases, with 11 bases lying between them. CDR1 and CDR2 from the germline V gene are KGHSH and LQKENI. The CDR3 covers 15 residues. The CDR3 coding sequence is TGTGCCAGCTCACCACTGCAGGACAAACAAGAGACCCAGTACTTC. Its translation: CASSPLQDKQETQYF. Filled out from reference TRBV18 and TRBJ2-5, the complete variable domain reads NAGVMQNPRHLVRRRGQEARLRCSPMKGHSHVYWYRQLPEEGLKFMVYLQKENIIDESGMPKERFSAEFPKEGPSILRIQQVVRGDSAAYFCASSPLQDKQETQYFGPGTRLLVL.

The chain is built from TRBV10-3 and TRBJ2-6; 7 bases line up with TRBD2. In germline, CDR1 is ENHRY, CDR2 SYGVKD. This CDR3 is built from 17 residues. V trimming: 5 bases; J trimming: 0 bases; junction bases outside the gene matches: 7. CDR3 nucleotides: TGTGCCATCAGTTCCCTAGCGGAGGCCTCTGGGGCCAACGTCCTGACTTTC. This codes for CAISSLAEASGANVLTF.

This chain connects TRBV7-9 to TRBJ2-1, with a weak D call TRBD1 (6 bases). Deletions cut 1 base from V and 6 bases from J, with 13 bases between. This CDR3 has 15 amino acids. Germline CDR1 and CDR2: SEHNR and FQNEAQ (reference sequence). CDR3 sequence reads: CASSLGNRASNEQFF. For the CDR3, the DNA is TGTGCCAGCAGCTTAGGTAACAGGGCTTCCAATGAGCAGTTCTTC.